Listed below are T cell receptor beta chains from one sample, sequenced in a study of patients and donors after allogeneic stem cell transplantation. MiXCR was run by TCRdb on the RT-PCR reads, yielding one entry per CDR3 protein. In the table there are nearly 20,000 distinct CDR3 sequences, roughly 4.5% of which are singletons. The sample comprised blood, either unsorted or a sorted T cell fraction (not recorded which). These receptors all come from a human donor who was either an allogeneic HSCT recipient or a stem cell or donor lymphocyte infusion donor (not recorded which). It is not recorded whose cells these are; they may come from a transplant donor. Both conserved end residues are part of each CDR3. Each record gives: D gene, clone size, V gene, J gene, CDR3 DNA, CDR3 protein. D genes are given only for firm matches. Clone size is stated in some rows and not others, as once, few, many or a class when expanded.

>TRBD1|many|TRBV7-9|TRBJ1-4
TGTGCCAGCATTAAAAAGGGGACAGCCAATGAAAAACTGTTTTTT
CASIKKGTANEKLFF
>TRBD1|NA|TRBV4-2|TRBJ2-5
TGTGCCAGCAGCCAAGCGTCCAGGGGGCAAGAGACCCAGTACTTC
CASSQASRGQETQYF
>NA|NA|TRBV9|TRBJ2-1
TGTGCCAGCAGCGTAGATAGAGATGAGCAGTTCTTC
CASSVDRDEQFF
>NA|many|TRBV7-8|TRBJ2-7
TGTGCCAGCAGCTCCCGGGACGGACCCTACGAGCAGTACTTC
CASSSRDGPYEQYF
>NA|few|TRBV28|TRBJ1-2
TGTGCCAGCAGTTTAGTGCGGGGAGGCTACACCTTC
CASSLVRGGYTF
>NA|NA|TRBV19|TRBJ2-3
TGTGCCAGTAGTATTTCACTAGTCGACGATACGCAGTATTTT
CASSISLVDDTQYF
>TRBD2|few|TRBV6-2/TRBV6-3|TRBJ2-1
TGTGCCAGCAGCACCGGGACTAGAGTCAATGAGCAGTTCTTC
CASSTGTRVNEQFF
>TRBD1|many|TRBV4-1|TRBJ1-6
TGCGCCAGCAGCCAAGATCCCCCCGCAGGGGGTTATAATTCACCCCTCCACTTT
CASSQDPPAGGYNSPLHF
>NA|NA|TRBV5-1|TRBJ1-2
TGCGCCAGCAGCTTCCAGACGGAACTCTATGGCTACACCTTC
CASSFQTELYGYTF
>TRBD1|few|TRBV6-4|TRBJ1-6
TGTGCCAGCAGCAGGACAGGTGAGGGATCACCCCTCCACTTT
CASSRTGEGSPLHF
>TRBD2|many|TRBV19|TRBJ2-2
TGTGCCAGTAGTCCGAGACTAGCCTCGAACACCGGGGAGCTGTTTTTT
CASSPRLASNTGELFF
>NA|many|TRBV5-6|TRBJ1-4
TGTGCCAGCAGCTTGGTACAGGGAGCTAATGAAAAACTGTTTTTT
CASSLVQGANEKLFF
>TRBD1|many|TRBV28|TRBJ1-1
TGTGCCAGCAGTCAGGACAGGGGGGGAGGTCATGAAGCTTTCTTT
CASSQDRGGGHEAFF
>NA|few|TRBV5-8|TRBJ2-7
TGTGCCAGCAGCCCTACCGGTCTGTCGCAGTACTTC
CASSPTGLSQYF
>NA|NA|TRBV6-5|TRBJ2-7
TGTGCCAGCAGTTACAGCGCCGAGCAGTACTTC
CASSYSAEQYF
>TRBD1|few|TRBV7-9|TRBJ2-1
TGTGCCAGCAGGAACCGGGACAGAGATAATGAGCAGTTCTTC
CASRNRDRDNEQFF
>TRBD2|NA|TRBV28|TRBJ2-7
TGTGCCAGCAGTCCCGGGACTAGCGGGAATTACGAGCAGTACTTC
CASSPGTSGNYEQYF
>TRBD1|many|TRBV2|TRBJ1-5
TGTGCCAGCAGAACCGGGACAGGGTTCCAGCCCCAGCATTTT
CASRTGTGFQPQHF
>NA|many|TRBV20-1|TRBJ1-6
TGCAGTGCTGATGGGGGGACTGATTCACCCCTCCACTTT
CSADGGTDSPLHF
>TRBD1|NA|TRBV7-3|TRBJ2-7
TGTGCCAGCAGCTTGGACCGGGACAGCTCCTACGAGCAGTACTTC
CASSLDRDSSYEQYF
>NA|many|TRBV4-1|TRBJ1-4
TGCGCCAGCAGCCAAGATCGGAGACAAGGTGAAAAACTGTTTTTT
CASSQDRRQGEKLFF
>NA|few|TRBV5-4|TRBJ2-2
TGTGCCAGCAGCAAGACAGGACTGAACACCGGGGAGCTGTTTTTT
CASSKTGLNTGELFF
>NA|many|TRBV20-1|TRBJ2-5
TGCAGTGCTAGAGATTGGCGAGAGACCCAGTACTTC
CSARDWRETQYF